The rows below give T cell receptor beta chains drawn from one sample of a study of cytomegalovirus exposure and HLA in healthy donors. Some clones are missing from TCRdb's copy, which holds only in-frame ones; the method was immunoSEQ multiplex PCR. This sample has about 280,000 clones, with roughly 88% found just once. The sequencing sample was made of PBMCs. All receptors come from a woman aged 18 to 35 in good health and CMV-seronegative. Both conserved end residues are part of each CDR3. A D gene is named only where the DNA matches it firmly. Some rows have no size entry. The others give once, few or many, or a class for an expanded clone.

d_call: TRBD1; clone_size: .; j_call: TRBJ1-4; v_call: TRBV5-1; cdr3_length: 17; cdr3_aa: CASSGTGGGSLGEKLFF; cdr3_nt: TGCGCCAGCAGCGGTACAGGGGGCGGATCCTTGGGTGAAAAACTGTTTTTT
d_call: TRBD1; clone_size: .; j_call: TRBJ2-1; v_call: TRBV4-3; cdr3_length: 19; cdr3_aa: CASSRGQGVQERVSNEQFF; cdr3_nt: TGCGCCAGCAGCCGCGGACAGGGCGTTCAGGAGCGCGTGTCCAATGAGCAGTTCTTC
d_call: .; clone_size: .; j_call: TRBJ1-1; v_call: TRBV29-1; cdr3_length: 13; cdr3_aa: CSVRTAMNTEAFF; cdr3_nt: TGCAGCGTTCGGACAGCTATGAACACTGAAGCTTTCTTT
d_call: TRBD2; clone_size: .; j_call: TRBJ2-3; v_call: TRBV28; cdr3_length: 16; cdr3_aa: CASSLGTGGGTDTQYF; cdr3_nt: TGTGCCAGCAGTTTAGGTACGGGAGGGGGCACAGATACGCAGTATTTT
d_call: .; clone_size: .; j_call: TRBJ2-5; v_call: TRBV4-1; cdr3_length: 13; cdr3_aa: CASSQELLVTQYF; cdr3_nt: TGCGCCAGCAGCCAAGAGCTGCTAGTGACCCAGTACTTC
d_call: .; clone_size: .; j_call: TRBJ2-6; v_call: TRBV30; cdr3_length: 15; cdr3_aa: CAWRPLASGANVLTF; cdr3_nt: TGTGCCTGGAGACCCCTAGCAAGCGGGGCCAACGTCCTGACTTTC
d_call: .; clone_size: .; j_call: TRBJ2-7; v_call: TRBV15; cdr3_length: 15; cdr3_aa: CATSRERGPNYEQYF; cdr3_nt: TGTGCCACCAGCAGAGAAAGGGGCCCTAACTACGAGCAGTACTTC
d_call: .; clone_size: .; j_call: TRBJ1-1; v_call: TRBV28; cdr3_length: 13; cdr3_aa: CASSLRVSTEAFF; cdr3_nt: TGTGCCAGCAGCCTCAGGGTATCCACTGAAGCTTTCTTT
d_call: .; clone_size: .; j_call: TRBJ1-3; v_call: TRBV15; cdr3_length: 13; cdr3_aa: CATSTRGGNTIYF; cdr3_nt: TGTGCCACCAGCACCCGAGGGGGAAACACCATATATTTT
d_call: .; clone_size: once; j_call: TRBJ1-3; v_call: TRBV6-1; cdr3_length: 17; cdr3_aa: CASSEREGVPSGNTIYF; cdr3_nt: TGTGCCAGCAGTGAGCGAGAAGGGGTGCCCTCTGGAAACACCATATATTTT
d_call: TRBD2; clone_size: .; j_call: TRBJ2-7; v_call: TRBV7-2; cdr3_length: 19; cdr3_aa: CASSSVPGLAGVISYEQYF; cdr3_nt: TGTGCCAGCAGCTCCGTCCCGGGACTAGCGGGAGTTATTTCCTACGAGCAGTACTTC
d_call: .; clone_size: .; j_call: TRBJ2-1; v_call: TRBV10-2; cdr3_length: 13; cdr3_aa: CASSESPNSEQFF; cdr3_nt: TGCGCCAGCAGTGAGTCGCCCAATAGCGAGCAGTTCTTC
d_call: TRBD2; clone_size: .; j_call: TRBJ2-1; v_call: TRBV7-8; cdr3_length: 15; cdr3_aa: CASSLRASGSNEQFF; cdr3_nt: TGTGCCAGCAGCTTAAGGGCTAGCGGGAGTAATGAGCAGTTCTTC
d_call: TRBD2; clone_size: .; j_call: TRBJ2-7; v_call: TRBV19; cdr3_length: 14; cdr3_aa: CASSIGAGFYEQYF; cdr3_nt: TGTGCCAGTAGTATCGGAGCGGGATTTTACGAGCAGTACTTC
d_call: .; clone_size: .; j_call: TRBJ1-1; v_call: TRBV13; cdr3_length: 12; cdr3_aa: CASSLPPGLAFF; cdr3_nt: TGTGCCAGCAGCTTACCCCCGGGACTGGCTTTCTTT
d_call: .; clone_size: .; j_call: TRBJ2-2; v_call: TRBV11-3; cdr3_length: 15; cdr3_aa: CASSSGRRNTGELFF; cdr3_nt: TGTGCCAGCAGTTCAGGGAGGCGGAACACCGGGGAGCTGTTTTTT
d_call: TRBD1; clone_size: .; j_call: TRBJ1-2; v_call: TRBV28; cdr3_length: 14; cdr3_aa: CASSLLRTGKGYTF; cdr3_nt: TGTGCCAGCAGTTTACTTCGGACAGGGAAGGGCTACACCTTC
d_call: .; clone_size: .; j_call: TRBJ1-1; v_call: TRBV27; cdr3_length: 16; cdr3_aa: CASSLSTGGRDTEAFF; cdr3_nt: TGTGCCAGCAGTTTATCGACGGGGGGCCGGGACACTGAAGCTTTCTTT
d_call: TRBD2; clone_size: .; j_call: TRBJ2-2; v_call: TRBV15; cdr3_length: 15; cdr3_aa: CATSSGTSGHGELFF; cdr3_nt: TGTGCCACCAGCAGTGGGACTAGCGGTCACGGGGAGCTGTTTTTT
d_call: .; clone_size: .; j_call: TRBJ1-1; v_call: TRBV6-1; cdr3_length: 14; cdr3_aa: CASSEVLGNTEAFF; cdr3_nt: TGTGCCAGCAGTGAAGTACTAGGGAACACTGAAGCTTTCTTT
d_call: TRBD1; clone_size: .; j_call: TRBJ2-7; v_call: TRBV27; cdr3_length: 15; cdr3_aa: CASSLSGQGASEQYF; cdr3_nt: TGTGCCAGCAGTTTATCGGGACAGGGGGCGAGCGAGCAGTACTTC
d_call: TRBD1; clone_size: .; j_call: TRBJ2-7; v_call: TRBV30; cdr3_length: 15; cdr3_aa: CAWSAKQGQVYEQYF; cdr3_nt: TGTGCCTGGAGTGCAAAACAGGGACAGGTCTACGAGCAGTACTTC
d_call: TRBD2; clone_size: .; j_call: TRBJ2-3; v_call: TRBV7-3; cdr3_length: 16; cdr3_aa: CASSFSDSGREHTQYF; cdr3_nt: TGTGCCAGCAGCTTCAGTGATAGCGGGAGAGAACATACGCAGTATTTT
d_call: .; clone_size: .; j_call: TRBJ2-7; v_call: TRBV14; cdr3_length: 14; cdr3_aa: CASSQGGGVDEQYF; cdr3_nt: TGTGCCAGCAGCCAAGGGGGGGGCGTCGACGAGCAGTACTTC
d_call: .; clone_size: .; j_call: TRBJ2-2; v_call: TRBV5-1; cdr3_length: 15; cdr3_aa: CASSPAQGPTGELFF; cdr3_nt: TGCGCCAGCAGCCCCGCGCAGGGTCCTACCGGGGAGCTGTTTTTT
d_call: TRBD2; clone_size: once; j_call: TRBJ2-5; v_call: TRBV7-6; cdr3_length: 16; cdr3_aa: CASSNTGGGPYETQYF; cdr3_nt: TGTGCCAGCAGTAATACGGGGGGAGGGCCGTACGAGACCCAGTACTTC
d_call: TRBD1; clone_size: .; j_call: TRBJ1-4; v_call: TRBV14; cdr3_length: 14; cdr3_aa: CASSLRTGREKLFF; cdr3_nt: TGTGCCAGCAGCCTGAGGACAGGGCGAGAAAAACTGTTTTTT
d_call: .; clone_size: .; j_call: TRBJ2-3; v_call: TRBV7-8; cdr3_length: 15; cdr3_aa: CASSLGQSSTDTQYF; cdr3_nt: TGTGCCAGCAGCCTAGGACAGTCTAGCACAGATACGCAGTATTTT
d_call: .; clone_size: .; j_call: TRBJ2-2; v_call: TRBV27; cdr3_length: 13; cdr3_aa: CASSLPLSGELFF; cdr3_nt: TGTGCCAGCAGTTTACCACTTTCCGGGGAGCTGTTTTTT
d_call: .; clone_size: .; j_call: TRBJ2-5; v_call: TRBV5-6; cdr3_length: 15; cdr3_aa: CASSLETSLRETQYF; cdr3_nt: TGTGCCAGCAGCCTGGAAACATCGCTGCGGGAGACCCAGTACTTC
d_call: .; clone_size: .; j_call: TRBJ2-7; v_call: TRBV5-1; cdr3_length: 15; cdr3_aa: CASSPGGALGYEQYF; cdr3_nt: TGCGCCAGCAGCCCTGGAGGGGCGTTGGGGTACGAGCAGTACTTC
d_call: TRBD1; clone_size: .; j_call: TRBJ2-7; v_call: TRBV9; cdr3_length: 12; cdr3_aa: CASSGQGYEQYF; cdr3_nt: TGTGCCAGCAGCGGACAGGGCTACGAGCAGTACTTC
d_call: .; clone_size: .; j_call: TRBJ1-2; v_call: TRBV27; cdr3_length: 16; cdr3_aa: CASSLTQTVRPYGYTF; cdr3_nt: TGTGCCAGCAGTTTAACACAGACCGTTCGTCCCTATGGCTACACCTTC
d_call: TRBD2; clone_size: .; j_call: TRBJ2-7; v_call: TRBV23-1; cdr3_length: 13; cdr3_aa: CASTPRGGDEQYF; cdr3_nt: TGCGCCAGCACCCCCCGGGGAGGGGACGAGCAGTACTTC
d_call: .; clone_size: once; j_call: TRBJ2-2; v_call: TRBV11-2; cdr3_length: 13; cdr3_aa: CASGSVYTGELFF; cdr3_nt: TGTGCCAGCGGGAGTGTGTACACCGGGGAGCTGTTTTTT
d_call: .; clone_size: .; j_call: TRBJ2-3; v_call: TRBV4-1; cdr3_length: 16; cdr3_aa: CASSQGPPVSTDTQYF; cdr3_nt: TGCGCCAGCAGCCAAGGTCCCCCCGTTAGCACAGATACGCAGTATTTT
d_call: TRBD1; clone_size: .; j_call: TRBJ2-7; v_call: TRBV28; cdr3_length: 18; cdr3_aa: CASSLPGIGTGLSYEQYF; cdr3_nt: TGTGCCAGCAGTTTACCCGGAATTGGGACAGGGTTGTCCTACGAGCAGTACTTC
d_call: .; clone_size: .; j_call: TRBJ2-5; v_call: TRBV6-5; cdr3_length: 11; cdr3_aa: CASRTGETQYF; cdr3_nt: TGTGCCAGCAGGACTGGAGAGACCCAGTACTTC
d_call: .; clone_size: .; j_call: TRBJ2-3; v_call: TRBV27; cdr3_length: 15; cdr3_aa: CASSTQRANPDTQYF; cdr3_nt: TGTGCCAGCAGTACACAGCGGGCAAACCCCGATACGCAGTATTTT
d_call: TRBD1; clone_size: .; j_call: TRBJ1-2; v_call: TRBV5-4; cdr3_length: 13; cdr3_aa: CASSLWTGLGYTF; cdr3_nt: TGTGCCAGCAGCTTATGGACAGGGTTGGGCTACACCTTC
d_call: TRBD2; clone_size: .; j_call: TRBJ2-7; v_call: TRBV28; cdr3_length: 16; cdr3_aa: CASSLLQLAGTYEQYF; cdr3_nt: TGTGCCAGCAGTTTATTACAGCTAGCGGGAACCTACGAGCAGTACTTC
d_call: .; clone_size: .; j_call: TRBJ2-5; v_call: TRBV14; cdr3_length: 14; cdr3_aa: CASSQDFRRETQYF; cdr3_nt: TGTGCCAGCAGCCAAGATTTCCGGCGGGAGACCCAGTACTTC